This entry is about one T cell receptor (beta chain). Its antigen remains unidentified. These data originate in a study of CD8 T cells in Susac syndrome. Overall study findings and caveats: The study conceded that its TCR sequencing and HLA analysis involved relatively few individuals.

Germline CDR1 SGHRS, CDR2 YFSETQ. The germline V and J ends were trimmed by 3 bases and 1 base, with 10 bases remaining between them. This CDR3 is built from 14 residues. Reverse transcription used about 0.45 to 1 ug RNA and random hexamers. MiXCR was run by TCRdb on the immunoSEQ multiplex PCR reads, yielding one entry per CDR3 protein. This sample has approximately 120,000 distinct CDR3 sequences; approximately 90% occur once, and the top ten carry 0.2% to 0.25%. This sequence was found in a human donor with multiple sclerosis. The J gene is TRBJ1-1, the V gene TRBV5-1; no firm D call. Sequencing was performed on CD8+ T cells from PBMCs. The CDR3 sequence: CASSSTASNTEAFF. The DNA of the CDR3 is TGCGCCAGCAGCTCCACGGCGTCGAACACTGAAGCTTTCTTT.